These T cell receptor beta chains were read from a single sample in a study of blood T cell repertoires in COVID-19. The table came from immunoSEQ multiplex PCR; TCRdb's copy has only in-frame clones and leaves some out. Among hundreds of thousands of clones listed, roughly nine tenths were seen once. Source material: PBMCs or T cells enriched from blood (not recorded which). The receptors come from a man between 60 and 75 years old who had recovered from COVID-19. Both conserved end residues are part of each CDR3. Each record gives: D gene, clone size, J gene, V gene, CDR3 DNA, CDR3 protein. A D gene is named only where the DNA matches it firmly. Some rows have no size entry. The others give once, few or many, or a class for an expanded clone.

D gene: TRBD1; clone size: .; J gene: TRBJ2-7; V gene: TRBV7-2; CDR3 DNA: TGTGCCAGCAGCGCCGAACTAGGGACAGGACGCCGCGAGCAGTACTTC; CDR3 protein: CASSAELGTGRREQYF
D gene: TRBD1; clone size: .; J gene: TRBJ2-1; V gene: TRBV29-1; CDR3 DNA: TGCAGCGTTGTACAGGGGGAAGGGTTCAATGAGCAGTTCTTC; CDR3 protein: CSVVQGEGFNEQFF
D gene: .; clone size: .; J gene: TRBJ2-4; V gene: TRBV4-1; CDR3 DNA: TGCGCCAGCAGCCAAGATGATAGAGCCAAAAACATTCAGTACTTC; CDR3 protein: CASSQDDRAKNIQYF
D gene: .; clone size: .; J gene: TRBJ1-6; V gene: TRBV10-2; CDR3 DNA: TGCGCCAGCAGGGAGGAACCCCTCGGTTCACCCCTCCACTTT; CDR3 protein: CASREEPLGSPLHF
D gene: .; clone size: .; J gene: TRBJ1-1; V gene: TRBV6-5; CDR3 DNA: TGTGCCAGCAGAATAAACAGTGAAGCTTTCTTT; CDR3 protein: CASRINSEAFF
D gene: TRBD2; clone size: .; J gene: TRBJ2-3; V gene: TRBV11-2; CDR3 DNA: TGTGCCAGCAGCTATAGTACGGGCGGGGGTTCCACAGATACGCAGTATTTT; CDR3 protein: CASSYSTGGGSTDTQYF
D gene: TRBD1; clone size: few; J gene: TRBJ2-7; V gene: TRBV5-1; CDR3 DNA: TGCGCCAGCAGCTTGGAGGGGACAGGGGTGTCCTACGAGCAGTACTTC; CDR3 protein: CASSLEGTGVSYEQYF
D gene: TRBD1; clone size: once; J gene: TRBJ1-2; V gene: TRBV5-5; CDR3 DNA: TGTGCCAGCAGCTTGAGTCAGGGGGCTAACTATGGCTACACCTTC; CDR3 protein: CASSLSQGANYGYTF
D gene: TRBD2; clone size: .; J gene: TRBJ2-3; V gene: TRBV7-6; CDR3 DNA: TGTGCCAGCAGCTCTCAAAGGACTAGCGTAGATACGCAGTATTTT; CDR3 protein: CASSSQRTSVDTQYF
D gene: .; clone size: .; J gene: TRBJ2-7; V gene: TRBV11-3; CDR3 DNA: TGTGCCAGCAGCTATAGAGCTTACGAGCAGTACTTC; CDR3 protein: CASSYRAYEQYF
D gene: TRBD1; clone size: .; J gene: TRBJ1-2; V gene: TRBV25-1; CDR3 DNA: TGTGCCAGCTCATCGGACAGGGGTTATGGCTACACCTTC; CDR3 protein: CASSSDRGYGYTF
D gene: .; clone size: .; J gene: TRBJ1-1; V gene: TRBV5-4; CDR3 DNA: TGTGCCAGCAGCTTGGGAGGGAAATGGTCGGCTGAAGCTTTCTTT; CDR3 protein: CASSLGGKWSAEAFF
D gene: .; clone size: once; J gene: TRBJ1-5; V gene: TRBV10-3; CDR3 DNA: TGTGCCATCCGGGGGGCCGACAATCAGCCCCAGCATTTT; CDR3 protein: CAIRGADNQPQHF
D gene: .; clone size: .; J gene: TRBJ1-1; V gene: TRBV18; CDR3 DNA: TGTGCCAGCTCACCACGGCCGATGGACACTGAAGCTTTCTTT; CDR3 protein: CASSPRPMDTEAFF
D gene: .; clone size: .; J gene: TRBJ1-1; V gene: TRBV3-1/TRBV3-2; CDR3 DNA: TGTGCCAGCAGCCAAGGAAGCAGGAAGAACACTGAAGCTTTCTTT; CDR3 protein: CASSQGSRKNTEAFF
D gene: .; clone size: .; J gene: TRBJ2-1; V gene: TRBV4-1; CDR3 DNA: TGCGCCAGCAGCCAAGGGACGGGGTACAATGAGCAGTTCTTC; CDR3 protein: CASSQGTGYNEQFF
D gene: .; clone size: once; J gene: TRBJ1-6; V gene: TRBV15; CDR3 DNA: TGTGCCACCAGCAGAGTAGGACCGGCGGGTTCACCCCTCCACTTT; CDR3 protein: CATSRVGPAGSPLHF
D gene: TRBD1; clone size: once; J gene: TRBJ1-4; V gene: TRBV11-2; CDR3 DNA: TGTGCCAGCAGCTTAGATGGGACAGGGGAACTGTTTTTT; CDR3 protein: CASSLDGTGELFF
D gene: TRBD1; clone size: once; J gene: TRBJ2-1; V gene: TRBV30; CDR3 DNA: TGTGCCTGGAGGATAAGGGGGCTGGAGCAGTTCTTC; CDR3 protein: CAWRIRGLEQFF
D gene: .; clone size: .; J gene: TRBJ1-2; V gene: TRBV5-1; CDR3 DNA: TGCGCCAGCAGCTTGTTGGGCGTAGACTATGGCTACACCTTC; CDR3 protein: CASSLLGVDYGYTF
D gene: TRBD1; clone size: few; J gene: TRBJ1-5; V gene: TRBV5-6; CDR3 DNA: TGTGCCAGCAGCATAACAGGGGCCGGTCAGCCCCAGCATTTT; CDR3 protein: CASSITGAGQPQHF
D gene: .; clone size: .; J gene: TRBJ2-2; V gene: TRBV5-1; CDR3 DNA: TGCGCCAGCAGCTTGGGAGCTTGGGCCTCGGCTAATACCGGGGAGCTGTTTTTT; CDR3 protein: CASSLGAWASANTGELFF
D gene: .; clone size: .; J gene: TRBJ2-3; V gene: TRBV3-1/TRBV3-2; CDR3 DNA: TGTGCCAGCAGCCAAGACGTTTCCCCAGATACGCAGTATTTT; CDR3 protein: CASSQDVSPDTQYF
D gene: TRBD1; clone size: .; J gene: TRBJ2-4; V gene: TRBV5-1; CDR3 DNA: TGCGCCAGCAGCCCTGGACAGGTTGGAGGCAAAAACATTCAGTACTTC; CDR3 protein: CASSPGQVGGKNIQYF
D gene: .; clone size: .; J gene: TRBJ2-5; V gene: TRBV27; CDR3 DNA: TGTGCCAGCAGCACAAGATCCCCCGGCGGAGAGACCCAGTACTTC; CDR3 protein: CASSTRSPGGETQYF
D gene: TRBD1; clone size: once; J gene: TRBJ2-2; V gene: TRBV10-3; CDR3 DNA: TGTGCCATCAGTGAACAGGGACAGGAGGCGAACACCGGGGAGCTGTTTTTT; CDR3 protein: CAISEQGQEANTGELFF
D gene: TRBD1; clone size: .; J gene: TRBJ2-7; V gene: TRBV4-2; CDR3 DNA: TGTGCCAGCAGCGGTCGGACAGGGGTTAACGAGCAGTACTTC; CDR3 protein: CASSGRTGVNEQYF
D gene: TRBD1; clone size: .; J gene: TRBJ1-5; V gene: TRBV5-6; CDR3 DNA: TGTGCCAGCAGCACAGGGGGCGGCGGACAGCCCCAGCATTTT; CDR3 protein: CASSTGGGGQPQHF
D gene: .; clone size: .; J gene: TRBJ2-1; V gene: TRBV7-9; CDR3 DNA: TGTGCCAGCAGCCCAGGGAATGAGCAGTTCTTC; CDR3 protein: CASSPGNEQFF
D gene: TRBD1; clone size: once; J gene: TRBJ1-2; V gene: TRBV2; CDR3 DNA: TGTGCCAGCAGTGGGACCCGGGACAGTCGCTATGGCTACACCTTC; CDR3 protein: CASSGTRDSRYGYTF
D gene: TRBD2; clone size: .; J gene: TRBJ2-2; V gene: TRBV15; CDR3 DNA: TGTGCCACCGGTCTTTGGGGAACTAGCGCGAGGACCGGGGAGCTGTTTTTT; CDR3 protein: CATGLWGTSARTGELFF
D gene: .; clone size: .; J gene: TRBJ1-4; V gene: TRBV21-1; CDR3 DNA: TGTGCCAGCAGCAAAGTAGGGCAGGGGTTGGAAAAACTGTTTTTT; CDR3 protein: CASSKVGQGLEKLFF
D gene: .; clone size: .; J gene: TRBJ1-5; V gene: TRBV19; CDR3 DNA: TGTGCCAGTAGTAAAGGACAGTCCAATCAGCCCCAGCATTTT; CDR3 protein: CASSKGQSNQPQHF
D gene: TRBD2; clone size: .; J gene: TRBJ2-7; V gene: TRBV7-3; CDR3 DNA: TGTGCCAGCAGCTCGAGGACTAGCGGGAGGTCCGAGCAGTACTTC; CDR3 protein: CASSSRTSGRSEQYF
D gene: TRBD2; clone size: .; J gene: TRBJ2-1; V gene: TRBV4-2; CDR3 DNA: TGTGCCAGCAGCCAAGAGATAGCGGGGGGGAGGTACAATGAGCAGTTCTTC; CDR3 protein: CASSQEIAGGRYNEQFF
D gene: .; clone size: .; J gene: TRBJ2-1; V gene: TRBV4-3; CDR3 DNA: TGCGCCAGCAGCCAAGATGGGAGGGGGGGCATTGAGCAGTTCTTC; CDR3 protein: CASSQDGRGGIEQFF
D gene: .; clone size: .; J gene: TRBJ1-6; V gene: TRBV6-5; CDR3 DNA: TGTGCCAGCAGCGTACAGGGTGTTAATTCACCCCTCCACTTT; CDR3 protein: CASSVQGVNSPLHF
D gene: TRBD1; clone size: .; J gene: TRBJ2-5; V gene: TRBV7-2; CDR3 DNA: TGTGCCAGCAGCTTTGGACAGGGAGAGACCCAGTACTTC; CDR3 protein: CASSFGQGETQYF
D gene: TRBD2; clone size: few; J gene: TRBJ2-5; V gene: TRBV5-1; CDR3 DNA: TGCGCCAGCAGCTTGAATCCCAGCGGGAAAGAGACCCAGTACTTC; CDR3 protein: CASSLNPSGKETQYF
D gene: TRBD1; clone size: once; J gene: TRBJ2-7; V gene: TRBV27; CDR3 DNA: TGTGCCAGCAGCCCCGGGACAGGGGGCTACGAGCAGTACTTC; CDR3 protein: CASSPGTGGYEQYF